This TCR beta chain was identified during a study of cytomegalovirus exposure and HLA in healthy donors. PCR amplification relied on 60 Vbeta primers (plus 13 Jbeta primers). In the source study's methods: As a later analysis found, there were tens of millions of unique TCR beta chains, of which roughly 11 million were shared. Sequencing was performed with immunoSEQ multiplex PCR; in TCRdb, only in-frame clones are kept and a portion is missing. That table is the source of V, J and clone size, and D and trimming were worked out from the DNA. The profile shows some 120,000 clones, roughly 83% of them singletons. Broader study findings: Donors were assumed by presence/absence analyses to have roughly uniform sequencing depth.

From germline, CDR1 is MDHEN and CDR2 SYDVKM. There are 13 residues in the CDR3. The V gene lost 4 bases and the J gene lost 10 bases, with 16 bases spanning the gap. About this clone itself: Antigen: not known.

This rearrangement joins TRBV28 to TRBJ1-1; D is possibly TRBD1 (6 bases). Sequencing used PBMCs. The TCR sequence derives from a man aged 30 to 39 in good health and CMV-seropositive. The CDR3 DNA reads TGTGCCAGCAGTTCTGAACAGGGTAGCGCAGCTTTCTTT. Protein: CASSSEQGSAAFF.